This T cell receptor (beta chain) was identified during a study of CD8+ T cells in alopecia areata. Study summary: Treated patients were scored for severity by percent of scalp affected.

Per the germline V gene, CDR1 is MNHEY and CDR2 is SVGAGI. V was pared by 6 bases and J by 6 bases, with 9 bases between. The CDR3 is 12 residues long. Documented treatment: oral pan-JAK inhibitor, 5-10 mg twice daily. Peripheral blood, together with lesional scalp punch biopsies, was collected from alopecia areata patients. The researchers isolated CD4+ and CD8+ T cells from PBMCs by sorting. Sequencing relied on a cDNA template that was reverse transcribed from extracted RNA. The table came from immunoSEQ multiplex PCR; TCRdb's copy has only in-frame clones and leaves some out. The data show under 95,000 clones, just over 70% seen once.

This chain uses TRBV6-5 with TRBJ2-1, with D uncertain. Sequences were derived from CD8+ T cells sorted from blood, sampled at week 44, from a patient treated with tofacitinib. The receptor's source is a human donor with alopecia areata. This CDR3 is CASSRRTNEQFF. The CDR3 DNA follows: TGTGCCAGCAGCCGTAGGACCAATGAGCAGTTCTTC.